These 21 T cell receptor beta chains were all obtained from the same sample, sequenced in a study of cytomegalovirus exposure and HLA in healthy donors. 13 Jbeta primers and 60 Vbeta primers were used for the PCR. Only in-frame clones appear in the TCRdb table, and some are missing; sequencing was by immunoSEQ multiplex PCR. The sample carries 150,000 to 200,000 clones, 60% to 80% recorded once. The sequenced sample consisted of PBMCs. Receptor source: a man aged 50 to 60 in good health and CMV-seropositive.

V usage is TRBV5-4 and J usage is TRBJ2-2, with D possibly being TRBD1 (7 bases). Germline CDR1 is SGHNT and CDR2 is YYREEE (reference sequence). The CDR3 sequence is 15 residues long. V was clipped by 1 base and J by 3 bases, with 10 bases between them. The CDR3 loop is CASSLQGGYTGELFF. The CDR3 region has the DNA TGTGCCAGCAGCTTGCAGGGGGGCTACACCGGGGAGCTGTTTTTT.

J is TRBJ2-5 and V is TRBV13; D possibly corresponds to TRBD2 (5 bases). Matching the DNA end better, TRBJ2-7 makes the J call doubtful. Per the germline V gene, CDR1 is PRHDT and CDR2 is FYEKMQ (reference sequence). The CDR3 has 15 residues. In DNA form, the CDR3 reads TGTGCCAGCAGCTCGAGGGCCGAATCCCCCTACGAGCAGTACTTC. This gives the protein CASSSRAESPYEQYF.

This clone was found once. CDR3 coding DNA: TGCGCCAGCAGTCCCCGGGACATTTCCTACAATGAGCAGTTCTTC. Translated, it gives CASSPRDISYNEQFF. The J gene is TRBJ2-1, the V gene TRBV10-1, with a tentative D call TRBD1 (6 bases). In germline, CDR1 is WNHNN, CDR2 SYGVQD (reference sequence). The germline V and J ends were trimmed by 5 bases and 1 base, with 12 bases remaining between them. The CDR3 has 15 amino acids.

This chain joins TRBV7-9 and TRBJ2-1; 9 positions match TRBD2. CDR3 length equals 18 residues. Germline V CDR1 and CDR2: SEHNR, FQNEAQ (reference sequence). J gave up 5 bases and V 4 bases, and 15 bases lay outside the gene matches. This chain's CDR3 is CASSSNPVLAGNDNEQFF. The CDR3 DNA follows: TGTGCCAGCAGCTCAAATCCGGTTCTAGCGGGGAACGACAATGAGCAGTTCTTC.

The chain has TRBV5-1 and TRBJ1-1, with a weak D call TRBD1 (5 bases). The germline V and J ends were trimmed by 4 bases and 5 bases, with 21 bases remaining between them. Germline V gives CDR1 SGHRS, CDR2 YFSETQ. This CDR3 region has 16 residues. The CDR3 DNA reads TGCGCCAGCAGCCCGGGGGGGTGGGGGGTCGAAACTGAAGCTTTCTTT. It encodes CASSPGGWGVETEAFF.

For the CDR3, the DNA is TGTGCCAGCGAAAGGACTAGCCCCTACAATGAGCAGTTCTTC. Protein product: CASERTSPYNEQFF. The rearrangement links TRBV5-6 to TRBJ2-1; the match to TRBD2 covers 8 bases. The CDR3 runs 14 residues. The V and J ends lost 7 bases and 2 bases, in that order; junction bases with no gene match: 5. Germline CDR1 is SGHDT and CDR2 is YYEEEE.

Remarks on this clone: Compared with germline, one end of the junction differs, possibly owing to a read error. This chain links TRBV10-1 with TRBJ1-1; D perhaps matches TRBD1 (6 bases). Per the germline V gene, CDR1 is WNHNN and CDR2 is SYGVQD (reference sequence). This CDR3 region has 15 residues. CDR3 sequence (DNA): TGCGCCAGCGGTGAGACTGGGACACCGAACACTGAAGCTTTCTTT. Translation: CASGETGTPNTEAFF.

This clone was picked up a small number of times. This chain links TRBV18 with TRBJ1-1; a weak D match, TRBD1 (6 bases). Trimming left V 3 bases short and J 3 bases short, with 17 bases between. Germline assignment: CDR1 KGHSH and CDR2 LQKENI. This CDR3 is 16 amino acids long. The DNA for the CDR3 is TGTGCCAGCTCACCGCGATCAGACTACAGGGACACTGAAGCTTTCTTT. This codes for CASSPRSDYRDTEAFF.

The chain links TRBV4-2 to TRBJ2-1, with 8 bases identical to TRBD2. The V segment lost 8 bases and the J segment 3 bases; nucleotides outside the gene matches: 9. The CDR3 sequence is 15 residues long. Germline lookup yields CDR1 LGHNA and CDR2 YNFKEQ. In DNA form, the CDR3 reads TGTGCCAGCTCTCGATCCGGGACTAGCTACAATGAGCAGTTCTTC. Amino acids: CASSRSGTSYNEQFF.

The chain uses TRBV19 and TRBJ2-2, with TRBD2 matching 11 bases. The CDR3 spans 16 residues. Trimming took 5 bases from V and 6 from J; bases not matched to a gene: 8. Per germline, CDR1 LNHDA and CDR2 SQIVND (reference sequence). CDR3 region: CASSVLAGAVAGELFF. DNA for the CDR3: TGTGCCAGTAGTGTACTAGCGGGGGCAGTGGCCGGGGAGCTGTTTTTT.

This clone was recorded only once. This sequence joins TRBV29-1 and TRBJ2-5; the D gene is possibly TRBD2 (6 bases). Per the germline V gene, CDR1 is SQVTM and CDR2 is ANQGSEA. Trimming shortened V by 2 bases and J by 7 bases, and 14 bases separated the two germline ends. The CDR3 totals 13 residues. This chain's CDR3 is CSVENPGGGTQYF. The CDR3 DNA reads as TGCAGCGTTGAAAATCCCGGGGGAGGGACCCAGTACTTC.

The CDR3 protein is CASSYGGNEQFF. The CDR3 DNA reads TGTGCCAGCTCCTACGGGGGGAATGAGCAGTTCTTC. J is TRBJ2-1 and V is TRBV6-5, with TRBD2 identical over 7 bases. V gave up 8 bases and J gave up 7 bases; unmatched junction bases: 5. CDR3 length equals 12 residues. Germline V gene sequence: CDR1 MNHEY, CDR2 SVGAGI.

The chain carries TRBV14 and TRBJ1-1, with 7 positions matching TRBD1. Germline V gene data show CDR1 as SGHDN and CDR2 as FVKESK. This CDR3 region has 14 residues. Trimming took 6 bases from V and 4 from J; bases not matched to a gene: 8. The CDR3 DNA reads as TGTGCCAGCAGTCACAGGGGAGGTGGCACTGAAGCTTTCTTT. Residues: CASSHRGGGTEAFF.

The chain combines TRBV9 with TRBJ2-5; 7 bases line up with TRBD1. V shed 0 bases and J 4 bases; nucleotides not matched to a gene: 9. CDR1 and CDR2 (germline): SGDLS, YYNGEE. This CDR3 region has 16 residues. The CDR3 loop reads CASSVGGTEGGETQYF. CDR3 nucleotides: TGTGCCAGCAGCGTAGGAGGGACAGAAGGAGGAGAGACCCAGTACTTC.

The chain links TRBV5-4 to TRBJ1-3, with a weak D call TRBD1 (5 bases). The CDR3 covers 13 residues. Per the germline V gene, CDR1 is SGHNT and CDR2 is YYREEE (reference sequence). Trimming took off 0 bases at V and 4 bases at J, with 5 bases between the two ends. The CDR3 DNA reads TGTGCCAGCAGCTTGGGGGGCGGAAACACCATATATTTT. Encoded protein: CASSLGGGNTIYF.

J is TRBJ2-5 and V is TRBV4-3; weak D call: TRBD1 (6 bases). The DNA matches TRBJ2-7 better at its end, which makes the J call doubtful. Germline V gene lookup returns CDR1 LGHNA and CDR2 YSLEER. This CDR3 contains 15 residues. CDR3 loop: CASSQPGVGSYEQYF. The CDR3 DNA follows: TGCGCCAGCAGCCAGCCAGGGGTGGGCTCCTACGAGCAGTACTTC.

The rearrangement links TRBV27 to TRBJ2-5; TRBD1 matches 7 bases. The trim removed 3 bases at V and 4 bases at J, leaving 5 bases unmatched. The CDR3 totals 14 residues. The germline CDR1 and CDR2 sequences are MNHEY and SMNVEV (reference sequence). CDR3 sequence reads: CASSFSGGGETQYF. The CDR3, as DNA: TGTGCCAGCAGTTTTTCAGGGGGTGGAGAGACCCAGTACTTC.

This clone has more than one count but fewer than ten. A read error may account for a junction end that differs from germline. V is TRBV4-2 and J is TRBJ2-2; D perhaps matches TRBD2 (5 bases). The CDR3 extends over 13 amino acids. Germline V gives CDR1 LGHNA, CDR2 YNFKEQ. The CDR3 loop is CASSDGPVGKLFF. CDR3 bases: TGTGCCAGCAGCGATGGACCAGTCGGGAAGCTGTTTTTT.

The chain uses TRBV6-1 and TRBJ1-5, with D uncertain. Trimming cost V 0 bases and J 3 bases, with 12 bases left between them. The CDR3 runs to 16 residues. Per the germline V gene, CDR1 is MNHNS and CDR2 is SASEGT. The CDR3 region has the DNA TGTGCCAGCAGTGAAGCGCCGTCAGATACCAATCAGCCCCAGCATTTT. Protein product: CASSEAPSDTNQPQHF.

V gene TRBV19 combines with J gene TRBJ2-1; 9 bases agree with TRBD2. The V gene end was trimmed by 4 bases and the J gene end by 2 bases; junction bases not matched to a gene: 3. Germline CDR1 and CDR2: LNHDA and SQIVND (reference sequence). This CDR3 is 15 amino acids long. CDR3 in DNA: TGTGCCAGTAGTAAAGAGCGGGGGGCCTACAATGAGCAGTTCTTC. This sequence encodes CASSKERGAYNEQFF.

The chain combines TRBV4-1 with TRBJ2-3, with TRBD2 identical over 9 bases. The germline CDR1 and CDR2 sequences are MGHRA and YSYEKL. J gave up 1 base and V 1 base, and 6 bases lay outside the gene matches. This CDR3 spans 17 amino acids. The CDR3 here is CASSQVGGGGRTDTQYF. The CDR3 DNA reads as TGCGCCAGCAGCCAAGTAGGCGGGGGGGGGCGCACAGATACGCAGTATTTT.